A single sample is the source of the 12 T cell receptor beta chains below, sequenced in a study of blood T cell repertoires in COVID-19. TCRdb keeps only in-frame clones here, not all; method: immunoSEQ multiplex PCR. The sample has around 250,000 clones, approximately 80% seen once; the top ten hold 15%. Material for sequencing was PBMCs or T cells enriched from blood (not recorded which). The source is a man in his forties or fifties who had recovered from COVID-19.

This sequence joins TRBV6-2 or TRBV6-3 and TRBJ2-4; TRBD2 is a possible D gene (6 bases). The CDR3 runs to 15 residues. Germline CDR1 reads MNHEY; CDR2 reads SVGEGT. The V gene lost 2 bases and the J gene lost 0 bases, with 8 bases spanning the gap. The CDR3: CASSYGGLAKNIQYF. The CDR3 nucleotides are TGTGCCAGCAGTTACGGGGGGTTAGCCAAAAACATTCAGTACTTC.

V is TRBV6-5 and J is TRBJ2-2, with a tentative D call TRBD1 (6 bases). CDR1 and CDR2 from the germline V gene are MNHEY and SVGAGI. The CDR3 length is 14 residues. Trimming left V 2 bases short and J 6 bases short, with 10 bases between. The CDR3 nucleotides are TGTGCCAGCAGTTACGAAGGGGGTTCCGGGGAGCTGTTTTTT. Encoded protein: CASSYEGGSGELFF.

The CDR3 is CASSRTSGSGGTDTQYF. CDR3 DNA sequence: TGTGCCAGCTCCCGGACTAGCGGGTCTGGGGGCACAGATACGCAGTATTTT. The rearrangement links TRBV18 to TRBJ2-3; 11 bases fit TRBD2. Germline lookup yields CDR1 KGHSH and CDR2 LQKENI. V was pared by 6 bases and J by 1 base, with 9 bases of the junction left unmatched. The CDR3 runs to 17 residues. The whole variable domain, filled in from reference TRBV18 and TRBJ2-3, reads NAGVMQNPRHLVRRRGQEARLRCSPMKGHSHVYWYRQLPEEGLKFMVYLQKENIIDESGMPKERFSAEFPKEGPSILRIQQVVRGDSAAYFCASSRTSGSGGTDTQYFGPGTRLTVL.

This sequence joins TRBV5-1 and TRBJ2-1, with 7 bases fitting TRBD2. The CDR3 runs 16 residues. Trimming took 4 bases from V and 2 from J; bases not matched to a gene: 9. From germline, CDR1 is SGHRS and CDR2 YFSETQ. CDR3 bases: TGCGCCAGCAGCAGGTTCGGCGGGAGTGCCTACAATGAGCAGTTCTTC. It specifies CASSRFGGSAYNEQFF.

The chain recombines TRBV5-6 with TRBJ2-7; 10 nucleotides align to TRBD2. The germline CDR1 and CDR2 sequences are SGHDT and YYEEEE. The V segment lost 2 bases and the J segment 6 bases; nucleotides outside the gene matches: 8. The CDR3 contains 15 residues. The CDR3 DNA follows: TGTGCCAGCAGCTTTGTCGCTAGCGGGGGAGGCGAGCAGTACTTC. Translation gives CASSFVASGGGEQYF.

The chain has TRBV19 and TRBJ1-6; D possibly corresponds to TRBD1 (6 bases). The V gene lost 7 bases and the J gene lost 9 bases, with 16 bases spanning the gap. The CDR3 has 14 amino acids. Germline assignment: CDR1 LNHDA and CDR2 SQIVND (reference sequence). This CDR3 reads CASTLGDIGSPLHF. The CDR3, as DNA: TGTGCCAGTACCCTGGGGGACATAGGTTCACCCCTCCACTTT. The full variable domain, rest sourced from reference TRBV19 and TRBJ1-6, is DGGITQSPKYLFRKEGQNVTLSCEQNLNHDAMYWYRQDPGQGLRLIYYSQIVNDFQKGDIAEGYSVSREKKESFPLTVTSAQKNPTAFYLCASTLGDIGSPLHFGNGTRLTVT.

The V call is TRBV9, the J call TRBJ1-4; D perhaps matches TRBD1 (6 bases). The length of the CDR3 is 15 residues. The V and J ends lost 2 bases and 8 bases respectively, with 16 bases between them. Germline values: CDR1 SGDLS, CDR2 YYNGEE. This CDR3 reads CASSVYQGQGEKLFF. The CDR3 DNA sequence: TGTGCCAGCAGCGTCTACCAGGGGCAGGGGGAAAAACTGTTTTTT.

The genes are TRBV25-1 and TRBJ2-7; 7 bases line up with TRBD1. V gave up 0 bases and J gave up 4 bases; unmatched junction bases: 3. Per the germline V gene, CDR1 is MGHDK and CDR2 is SYGVNS. This CDR3 has 14 amino acids. CDR3 in DNA: TGTGCCAGCAGTGAATACGGCAGGGGGTACGAGCAGTACTTC. It codes for CASSEYGRGYEQYF.

The count of this clone is one. V gene TRBV10-3 combines with J gene TRBJ1-2, with 9 bases that match TRBD1. Germline V gives CDR1 ENHRY, CDR2 SYGVKD. V shed 0 bases and J 5 bases; nucleotides not matched to a gene: 7. The CDR3 covers 16 residues. CDR3 residues: CAISESNPGTGYGYTF. The CDR3 nucleotides read TGTGCCATCAGTGAGTCTAATCCCGGGACAGGGTATGGCTACACCTTC.

The rearrangement joins TRBV6-5 to TRBJ1-2; D might be TRBD1 (5 bases). Per the germline V gene, CDR1 is MNHEY and CDR2 is SVGAGI. The CDR3 consists of 14 residues. The V end was cut by 6 bases, the J end by 0 bases, with 11 bases between. CDR3 sequence: CASSRKTANYGYTF. CDR3 DNA: TGTGCCAGCAGCCGGAAGACAGCTAACTATGGCTACACCTTC.

The chain joins TRBV19 to TRBJ2-1; TRBD2 matches 11 bases. V trimming: 7 bases; J trimming: 10 bases; junction bases outside the gene matches: 12. Germline V gene data show CDR1 as LNHDA and CDR2 as SQIVND (reference sequence). The CDR3 sequence is 15 residues long. Written as DNA, the CDR3 is TGTGCCAGTACCCGCCTAGCGGGAGGTGCCGGCGAGCAGTTCTTC. Amino acid sequence: CASTRLAGGAGEQFF.

The gene calls are TRBV5-1 and TRBJ1-1; no reliable D call. Looked up from germline, CDR1 is SGHRS and CDR2 is YFSETQ. V lost 4 bases and J 1 base, leaving 14 bases between the germline ends. This CDR3 is 15 amino acids long. Here the CDR3 reads CASSPLLARNTEAFF. CDR3 DNA sequence: TGCGCCAGCAGCCCCTTACTAGCACGGAACACTGAAGCTTTCTTT.